The 26 T cell receptor beta chains reported below all come from one sample, sequenced in a study of blood T cell repertoires in COVID-19. The data were produced by immunoSEQ multiplex PCR, yet TCRdb's version contains in-frame clones alone and is incomplete. This table holds 150,000 to 200,000 clones, 88% found once. Input material: peripheral blood. All receptors come from a man in his fifties or sixties with acute or convalescent COVID-19.

This clone has just one count. The chain links TRBV6-4 to TRBJ1-1; perhaps TRBD1 as D (5 bases). CDR3 length equals 13 residues. Looked up from germline, CDR1 is MRHNA and CDR2 is SNTAGT. The germline V and J ends were trimmed by 3 bases and 5 bases, with 10 bases remaining between them. The CDR3 coding sequence is TGTGCCAGCAGTGAAACGCGGGGGACTGAAGCTTTCTTT. Amino acids: CASSETRGTEAFF.

For this clone: Other DNA sequences of this sample code for an identical CDR3. This rearrangement joins TRBV19 to TRBJ2-5; 7 bases are a match to TRBD1. In germline, CDR1 is LNHDA, CDR2 SQIVND (reference sequence). The V segment lost 4 bases and the J segment 2 bases; nucleotides outside the gene matches: 1. This CDR3 comprises 13 residues. The CDR3 DNA is TGTGCCAGTAGTAGGGACAGTCAAGAGACCCAGTACTTC. Translation gives CASSRDSQETQYF.

The chain joins TRBV24-1 to TRBJ2-3, with 8 positions matching TRBD2. J gave up 0 bases and V 1 base, and 8 bases lay outside the gene matches. The CDR3 contains 18 residues. Looked up from germline, CDR1 is KGHDR and CDR2 is SFDVKD. The DNA of the CDR3 is TGTGCCACCAGTGATTTCGGTAGGACTAGCCGTAGCACAGATACGCAGTATTTT. It yields the protein CATSDFGRTSRSTDTQYF.

V usage is TRBV6-5 and J usage is TRBJ1-6; D ambiguous. V shed 6 bases and J shed 15 bases, with 18 bases lying between them. Germline-derived CDR1 and CDR2 are MNHEY and SVGAGI. The CDR3 length is 13 residues. CDR3 loop: CASRRSWSHGLHF. The CDR3 coding sequence is TGTGCCAGCAGACGATCATGGAGCCATGGCCTCCACTTT.

The V and J genes are TRBV5-1 and TRBJ1-1; D perhaps matches TRBD1 (5 bases). Trimming cost V 0 bases and J 6 bases, with 12 bases left between them. This CDR3 contains 14 residues. Germline CDR1 is SGHRS and CDR2 is YFSETQ. The CDR3 loop is CASSLAAGTPEAFF. CDR3 DNA sequence: TGCGCCAGCAGCTTGGCGGCGGGGACCCCTGAAGCTTTCTTT.

The chain employs TRBV11-1 and TRBJ2-2, with 7 bases matching TRBD1. Germline CDR1 and CDR2: SGHAT and FQDESV (reference sequence). The CDR3 is 16 residues long. Germline trimming cut 5 bases from V and 6 bases from J; bases unmatched to any gene: 12. CDR3 DNA sequence: TGTGCCAGCAGCCTCCGGGACAGTCGATTCCCCGGGGAGCTGTTTTTT. It codes for CASSLRDSRFPGELFF. The whole variable domain, remainder taken from reference TRBV11-1 and TRBJ2-2, is EAEVAQSPRYKITEKSQAVAFWCDPISGHATLYWYRQILGQGPELLVQFQDESVVDDSQLPKDRFSAERLKGVDSTLKIQPAELGDSAMYLCASSLRDSRFPGELFFGEGSRLTVL.

The gene calls are TRBV5-6 and TRBJ2-1; TRBD1 agrees at 7 bases. This CDR3 is 17 amino acids long. With V trimmed by 2 bases and J by 9 bases, 17 bases remained unmatched. From germline, CDR1 is SGHDT and CDR2 YYEEEE. DNA of the CDR3: TGTGCCAGCAGCTTCCTACAGGGACAGAGCACCCGGGGTGAGCAGTTCTTC. The encoded protein is CASSFLQGQSTRGEQFF.

The chain links TRBV6-4 to TRBJ2-2, with 7 bases aligning to TRBD1. The V segment lost 7 bases and the J segment 4 bases; nucleotides outside the gene matches: 6. From germline, CDR1 is MRHNA and CDR2 SNTAGT. The CDR3 length is 14 residues. CDR3 sequence reads: CASKPGTATGELFF. The CDR3 DNA is TGTGCCAGCAAGCCCGGGACAGCCACCGGGGAGCTGTTTTTT.

This clone showed up just once. This rearrangement joins TRBV5-1 to TRBJ2-5; TRBD1 might be the D (5 bases). The CDR3 is made up of 13 amino acids. Looked up from germline, CDR1 is SGHRS and CDR2 is YFSETQ. V lost 5 bases to trimming and J lost 1 base, with 9 bases between them. The CDR3 is CASRVQGQETQYF. DNA for the CDR3: TGCGCCAGCAGGGTTCAGGGCCAAGAGACCCAGTACTTC.

The J gene is TRBJ1-1, the V gene TRBV30, with unresolved D. CDR1 and CDR2 (germline): GTSNPN, SVGIG (reference sequence). V lost 6 bases to trimming and J lost 4 bases, with 15 bases between them. The CDR3 sequence is 13 residues long. In DNA, the CDR3 is TGTGCCTGTTTCACGGGGTGGGCCACTGAAGCTTTCTTT. Its translation: CACFTGWATEAFF.

This rearrangement joins TRBV4-3 to TRBJ1-1; D perhaps matches TRBD1 (5 bases). Trimming shortened V by 0 bases and J by 3 bases, and 20 bases separated the two germline ends. The V gene's germline CDR1 is LGHNA and CDR2 YSLEER. This CDR3 has 18 residues. The CDR3 bases are TGCGCCAGCAGCCAAGATGCGGGGAGCGGGGGGTTGGACACTGAAGCTTTCTTT. It encodes CASSQDAGSGGLDTEAFF.

V and J are TRBV6-5 and TRBJ2-7; weak D call: TRBD1 (6 bases). V was trimmed by 6 bases and J by 4 bases, leaving 16 bases between them. CDR1 and CDR2 (germline): MNHEY, SVGAGI. The CDR3 sequence is 14 residues long. CDR3 sequence (DNA): TGTGCCAGCAGCCCCACGGGACACAATTACGAGCAGTACGTC. It translates to CASSPTGHNYEQYV.

This chain uses TRBV10-3 with TRBJ2-3; D uncertain. The germline V gene encodes CDR1 ENHRY and CDR2 SYGVKD. The germline V and J ends were trimmed by 0 bases and 3 bases, with 7 bases remaining between them. There are 14 residues in the CDR3. CDR3 DNA sequence: TGTGCCATCAGTGAGTCAACAGTAACAGATACGCAGTATTTT. Its protein product is CAISESTVTDTQYF.

This chain links TRBV27 with TRBJ2-7; 8 bases agree with TRBD1. The CDR3 is 12 amino acids. The germline V gene has CDR1 MNHEY and CDR2 SMNVEV (reference sequence). The ends lost 11 bases at V and 3 bases at J; junction bases unmatched: 6. In DNA form, the CDR3 reads TGTGCCTCCCGGACAGGGAACTACGAGCAGTACTTC. It encodes CASRTGNYEQYF.

CDR3 loop: CSEATGTGGPYEQYV. The CDR3, as DNA: TGCAGCGAAGCGACCGGGACAGGGGGTCCCTACGAGCAGTACGTC. This chain joins TRBV29-1 and TRBJ2-7; 11 positions match TRBD1. V lost 7 bases to trimming and J lost 2 bases; unmatched junction nucleotides: 10. Germline CDR1 reads SQVTM; CDR2 reads ANQGSEA. The CDR3 contains 15 residues.

Concerning this clone: Its ends do not fully match the called genes, so a read error is possible. The rearrangement uses TRBV6-6 and TRBJ2-1; TRBD2 might be the D (5 bases). CDR3 size: 11 residues. Germline CDR1 reads MNHNY; CDR2 reads SVGAGI (reference sequence). The CDR3 spells CASSLDSHQVF. Here the CDR3 DNA reads TGTGCCAGCAGTTTGGACTCCCATCAAGTCTTC.

This chain joins TRBV7-3 and TRBJ2-5; D is possibly TRBD2 (6 bases). Trimming removed 5 bases from V and 2 bases from J, with 12 bases in between. CDR3 length: 14 amino acids. Germline assignment: CDR1 SGHTA and CDR2 FQGTGA. CDR3 in amino acids: CASSPSGGQETQYF. The DNA of the CDR3 is TGTGCCAGCAGCCCCTCCGGAGGGCAAGAGACCCAGTACTTC.

V and J are TRBV7-3 and TRBJ1-2; 8 bases align to TRBD1. This CDR3 is built from 13 residues. J was trimmed by 4 bases and V by 5 bases; bases with no gene match: 3. Germline lookup yields CDR1 SGHTA and CDR2 FQGTGA. The CDR3 spells CASSPGQAYGYTF. Written as DNA, the CDR3 is TGTGCCAGCAGCCCGGGACAGGCCTATGGCTACACCTTC.

The V and J genes are TRBV10-3 and TRBJ2-7; D remains ambiguous. Trimming left V 0 bases short and J 4 bases short, with 10 bases between. The germline CDR1 and CDR2 sequences are ENHRY and SYGVKD. This CDR3 is built from 14 residues. DNA of the CDR3: TGTGCCATCAGTGAGTCTGTGGGCCGGTACGAGCAGTACTTC. It is translated as CAISESVGRYEQYF.

The genes are TRBV29-1 and TRBJ1-2, with 7 bases that match TRBD1. The V and J ends lost 7 bases and 4 bases, in that order; junction bases with no gene match: 9. The CDR3 is 13 residues long. CDR1 and CDR2 (germline): SQVTM, ANQGSEA. CDR3 in amino acids: CSDEQGLGYGYTF. The DNA of the CDR3 is TGCAGCGACGAACAGGGGCTCGGCTATGGCTACACCTTC.

For this clone: One end of the junction fails to match germline, which may point to a read error. The chain's CDR3 is CASSDSTRPSF. For the CDR3, the DNA is TGTGCCAGCAGTGATTCCACCAGGCCCAGCTTT. The V gene is TRBV25-1, the J gene TRBJ1-1; D remains ambiguous. The CDR3 loop spans 11 amino acids. The germline CDR1 and CDR2 sequences are MGHDK and SYGVNS.

This clone turned up a few times. The chain has TRBV9 and TRBJ2-7; D possibly corresponds to TRBD2 (5 bases). The CDR3 runs 14 residues. CDR1 and CDR2 (germline): SGDLS, YYNGEE. Between the trimmed V and J ends, which lost 9 bases and 0 bases, there was a span of 16 bases. The DNA for the CDR3 is TGTGCCACCCCGCGGCTAACTAGCTCCTACGAGCAGTACGTC. Its translation is CATPRLTSSYEQYV.

This clone was observed a single time. V is TRBV5-1 and J is TRBJ2-1, with 7 bases lining up with TRBD1. V lost 4 bases to trimming and J lost 4 bases; unmatched junction nucleotides: 11. The CDR3 contains 16 residues. CDR1 and CDR2 from the germline V gene are SGHRS and YFSETQ. Written as DNA, the CDR3 is TGCGCCAGCAGCCCGCCCCCCGGGACAGATTACAATGAGCAGTTCTTC. As protein: CASSPPPGTDYNEQFF. Full variable domain (missing parts from reference TRBV5-1 and TRBJ2-1): KAGVTQTPRYLIKTRGQQVTLSCSPISGHRSVSWYQQTPGQGLQFLFEYFSETQRNKGNFPGRFSGRQFSNSRSEMNVSTLELGDSALYLCASSPPPGTDYNEQFFGPGTRLTVL.

The chain combines TRBV19 with TRBJ2-3, with 13 bases identical to TRBD2. J lost 4 bases, V lost 5 bases, and 12 bases had no gene match. Germline CDR1 reads LNHDA; CDR2 reads SQIVND (reference sequence). The CDR3 loop spans 18 amino acids. DNA for the CDR3: TGTGCCAGTAGTGCAACTGCCCAGACTAGCGGGAGGCCAGATACGCAGTATTTT. Amino acids: CASSATAQTSGRPDTQYF.

The chain couples TRBV18 to TRBJ1-1; tentatively, D is TRBD1 (5 bases). The CDR3 extends over 15 amino acids. The germline V gene encodes CDR1 KGHSH and CDR2 LQKENI. The V end lost 3 bases, the J end lost 4 bases, and 15 bases lay between the germline ends. CDR3 region: CASSPGGTTGTEAFF. The CDR3, as DNA: TGTGCCAGCTCACCCGGGGGGACGACGGGCACTGAAGCTTTCTTT. Based on the CDR3 plus reference TRBV18 and TRBJ1-1, the full variable domain is NAGVMQNPRHLVRRRGQEARLRCSPMKGHSHVYWYRQLPEEGLKFMVYLQKENIIDESGMPKERFSAEFPKEGPSILRIQQVVRGDSAAYFCASSPGGTTGTEAFFGQGTRLTVV.

The chain employs TRBV9 and TRBJ1-1; D call uncertain. Germline V lookup: CDR1 SGDLS, CDR2 YYNGEE. The V and J ends lost 0 bases and 4 bases respectively, with 7 bases between them. This CDR3 comprises 13 residues. CDR3 DNA sequence: TGTGCCAGCAGCGTAGCCACGGGCACTGAAGCTTTCTTT. Its protein is CASSVATGTEAFF.